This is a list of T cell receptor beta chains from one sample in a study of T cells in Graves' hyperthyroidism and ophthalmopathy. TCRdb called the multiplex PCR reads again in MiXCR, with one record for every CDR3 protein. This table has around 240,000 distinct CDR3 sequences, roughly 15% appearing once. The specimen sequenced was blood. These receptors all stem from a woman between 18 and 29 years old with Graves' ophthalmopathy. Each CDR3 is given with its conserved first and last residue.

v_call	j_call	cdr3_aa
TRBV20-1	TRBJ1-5	CSARRSSNQPQHF
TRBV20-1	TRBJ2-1	CSAEKGVGEQFF
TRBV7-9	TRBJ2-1	CASSLEGLNYNEQFF
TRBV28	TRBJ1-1	CASSPRVDLNTEAFF
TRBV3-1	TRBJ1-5	CASSQDPGPNQPQHF
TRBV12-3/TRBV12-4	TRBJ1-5	CASSLRETSNQPQHF
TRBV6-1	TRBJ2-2	CATIFGTPNTGELFF
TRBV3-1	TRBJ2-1	CASSQDIIDFSGANEQFF
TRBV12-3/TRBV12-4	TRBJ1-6	CASSFRQGNSPLHF
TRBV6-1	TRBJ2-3	CASSPSGGDGTQYF
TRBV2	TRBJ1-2	CASSDSQNYGYTF
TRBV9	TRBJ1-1	CASSGGTGGEAFF
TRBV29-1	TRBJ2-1	CSVVWRTSYNEQFF
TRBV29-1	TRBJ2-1	CSVCLIGTSGKGAYNEQFF
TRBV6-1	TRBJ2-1	CASSLTRIGEQFF
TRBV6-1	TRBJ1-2	CASSDQGRYGYTF
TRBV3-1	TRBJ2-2	CASYRSGELFF
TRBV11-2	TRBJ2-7	CASSLTGGPYEQYF
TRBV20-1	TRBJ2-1	CSAPKGGSYNEQFF
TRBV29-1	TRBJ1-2	CSVEAPQGSYGYTF
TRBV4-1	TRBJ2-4	CASSQGAQGAGNIQYF
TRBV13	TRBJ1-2	CASSLAGYDGYTF
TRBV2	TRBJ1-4	CASSGTRGLVEKLFF
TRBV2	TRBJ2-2	CASSDSVTSGRVGELFF
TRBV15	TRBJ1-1	CATSRRIGENTEAFF
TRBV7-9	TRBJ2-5	CASSLDWEVYQETQYF
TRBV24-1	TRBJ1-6	CATSDSVEGGGGSPLHF
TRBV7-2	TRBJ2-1	CASSLEGQGGHYNEQFF
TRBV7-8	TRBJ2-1	CASSALVYEQFF
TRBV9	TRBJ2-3	CASSVEGAWSTDTQYF
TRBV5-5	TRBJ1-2	CASRSSVGSNYGYTF
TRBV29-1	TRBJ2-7	CSVVGENRNEQYF
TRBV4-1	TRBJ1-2	CASSQEISAGGGYGYTF
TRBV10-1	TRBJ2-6	CASSDPTSGANVLTF
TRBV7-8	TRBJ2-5	CASSWWGAQETQYF
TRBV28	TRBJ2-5	CATRQSAQYF
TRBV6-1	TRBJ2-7	CASSDGDRGYEQYF
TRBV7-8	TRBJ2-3	CASSLRVVAGAVTDTQYF
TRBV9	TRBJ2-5	CASSVAFGASHQETQYF
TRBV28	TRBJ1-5	CASTLGMGGRPQHF
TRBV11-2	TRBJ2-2	CASSSDKTNTGELFF
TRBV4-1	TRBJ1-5	CASSPLAGDNQPQHF
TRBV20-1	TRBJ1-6	CSASGTAANSPLHF
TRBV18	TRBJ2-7	CASSRLPPPLGEQYF
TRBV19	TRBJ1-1	CASTPGQVMNTEAFF
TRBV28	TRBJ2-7	CASSLTRTAFYEQYF
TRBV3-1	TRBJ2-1	CASSQDTSGRPYNEQFF
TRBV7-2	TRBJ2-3	CASSLAVREGTDTQYF
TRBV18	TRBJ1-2	CASSPRQDPYGYTF
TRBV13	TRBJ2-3	CASSLGLTSRDTQYF
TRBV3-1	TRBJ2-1	CASTRAGGFSSYNEQFF
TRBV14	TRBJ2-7	CASSLITGGAYEQYF
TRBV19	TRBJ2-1	CASRGLAGAYEQFF
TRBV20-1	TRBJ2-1	CSARNRGPPYNEQFF
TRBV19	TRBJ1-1	CASRGYGERGTEAFF
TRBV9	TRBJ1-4	CASSAPGGTLFF
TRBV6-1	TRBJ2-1	CASSYTNEQFF
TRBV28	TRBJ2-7	CASSYSGGDYEQYF
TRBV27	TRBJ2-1	CASSRYAYNEQFF